This TCR beta chain stems from a study of T cells after posttransplantation cyclophosphamide. Notes on the study in general: Later blood repertoires were often dominated by clones from the donor CD8+ memory compartment.

A marrow graft followed busulfan-fludarabine conditioning, with cyclophosphamide on days +3 and +4. By share, this clone ranks as medium-sized. Antigen specificity is unknown. The CDR3 length is 12 residues. Trimming stripped 0 bases from V and 4 bases from J, with 5 bases between. Germline CDR1 SGHKS, CDR2 YYEKEE (reference sequence). TCRdb's copy holds only in-frame clones and misses some; the assay was immunoSEQ multiplex PCR. The repertoire consists of 1,500 to 2,000 clones, none detected only once. V and J are TRBV5-5 and TRBJ2-7, with D hard to call. The sequenced sample was PBMCs, obtained about five weeks after allogeneic stem cell transplant with posttransplant cyclophosphamide. The sequence was collected from a female patient in her 60s who received an allogeneic stem cell transplant from a related donor and was CMV-positive. The graft donor may account for some of the T cells. CDR3 protein: CASSLVGYEQYF. DNA for the CDR3: TGTGCCAGCAGCTTGGTCGGGTACGAGCAGTACTTC.